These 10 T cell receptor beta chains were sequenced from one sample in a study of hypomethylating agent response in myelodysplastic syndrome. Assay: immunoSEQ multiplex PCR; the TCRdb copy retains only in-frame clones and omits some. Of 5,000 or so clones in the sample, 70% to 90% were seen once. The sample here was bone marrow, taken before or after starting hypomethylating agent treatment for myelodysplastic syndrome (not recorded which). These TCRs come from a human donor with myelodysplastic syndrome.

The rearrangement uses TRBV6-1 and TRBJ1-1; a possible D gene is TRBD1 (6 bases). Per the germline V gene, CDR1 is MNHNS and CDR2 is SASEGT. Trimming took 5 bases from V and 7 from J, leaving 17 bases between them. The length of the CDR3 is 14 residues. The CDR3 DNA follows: TGTGCCAGCAGTCGGACCGTCATAGGGGGTGAAGCTTTCTTT. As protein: CASSRTVIGGEAFF.

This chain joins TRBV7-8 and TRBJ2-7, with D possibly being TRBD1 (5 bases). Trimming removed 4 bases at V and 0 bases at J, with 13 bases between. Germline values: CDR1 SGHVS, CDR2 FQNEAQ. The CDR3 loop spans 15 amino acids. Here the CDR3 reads CASSSLRGSSYEQYF. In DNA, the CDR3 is TGTGCCAGCAGCTCCCTAAGGGGCTCCTCCTACGAGCAGTACTTC. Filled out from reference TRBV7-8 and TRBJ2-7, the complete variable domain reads GAGVSQSPRYKVAKRGQDVALRCDPISGHVSLFWYQQALGQGPEFLTYFQNEAQLDKSGLPSDRFFAERPEGSVSTLKIQRTQQEDSAVYLCASSSLRGSSYEQYFGPGTRLTVT.

CDR3 in DNA: TGTGCCAGTAGTATAGACGGCTTGGTTTGGAGAAAACTGTTTTTT. Translation gives CASSIDGLVWRKLFF. The chain carries TRBV19 and TRBJ1-4; D remains ambiguous. The CDR3 has 15 residues. CDR1 is LNHDA, CDR2 SQIVND, per germline (reference sequence). Deletions cut 0 bases from V and 10 bases from J, with 15 bases between.

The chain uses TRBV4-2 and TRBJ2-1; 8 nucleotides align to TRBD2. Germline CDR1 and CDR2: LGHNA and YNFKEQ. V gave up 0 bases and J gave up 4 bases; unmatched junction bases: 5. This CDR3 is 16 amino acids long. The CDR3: CASSQDGAGVYNEQFF. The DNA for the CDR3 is TGTGCCAGCAGCCAAGATGGAGCGGGGGTATACAATGAGCAGTTCTTC.

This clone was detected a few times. CDR3 amino acids: CASSFRAGPRVETQYF. CDR3 nucleotides: TGTGCCAGCAGCTTTCGGGCGGGACCCCGGGTGGAGACCCAGTACTTC. The V call is TRBV11-1, the J call TRBJ2-5; the D gene is possibly TRBD2 (6 bases). CDR1 is SGHAT, CDR2 FQDESV, per germline (reference sequence). The CDR3 runs to 16 residues. Trimming removed 3 bases from V and 5 bases from J, with 19 bases in between.

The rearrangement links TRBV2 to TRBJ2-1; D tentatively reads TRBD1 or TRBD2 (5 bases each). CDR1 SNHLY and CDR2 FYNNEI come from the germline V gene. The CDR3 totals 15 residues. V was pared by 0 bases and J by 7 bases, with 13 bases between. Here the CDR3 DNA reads TGTGCCAGCAGTGAAGCTGATCGGGGCGTAAATGAGCAGTTCTTC. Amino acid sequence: CASSEADRGVNEQFF.

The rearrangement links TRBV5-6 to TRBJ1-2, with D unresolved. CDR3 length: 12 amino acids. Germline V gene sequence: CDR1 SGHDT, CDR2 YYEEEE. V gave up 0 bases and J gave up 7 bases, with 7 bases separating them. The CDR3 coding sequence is TGTGCCAGCAGCTTGGGGCGCGGTGGCTACACCTTC. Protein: CASSLGRGGYTF.

CDR3 sequence: CASSPGTLGGEKLFF. The CDR3 region has the DNA TGTGCCAGTAGTCCGGGGACGTTAGGTGGTGAAAAACTGTTTTTT. The V and J genes are TRBV19 and TRBJ1-4; possibly TRBD1 for D (5 bases). Trimming took off 5 bases at V and 7 bases at J, with 17 bases between the two ends. The CDR3 runs to 15 residues. Germline CDR1 reads LNHDA; CDR2 reads SQIVND (reference sequence). Combining the CDR3 with reference TRBV19 and TRBJ1-4 gives the whole variable domain DGGITQSPKYLFRKEGQNVTLSCEQNLNHDAMYWYRQDPGQGLRLIYYSQIVNDFQKGDIAEGYSVSREKKESFPLTVTSAQKNPTAFYLCASSPGTLGGEKLFFGSGTQLSVL.

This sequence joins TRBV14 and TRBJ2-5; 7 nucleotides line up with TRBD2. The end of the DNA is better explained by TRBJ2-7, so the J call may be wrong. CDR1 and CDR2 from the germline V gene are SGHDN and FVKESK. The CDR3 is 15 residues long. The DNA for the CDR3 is TGTGCCAGCAGCCACTCCCATGGGGGGGGTCTCGAGCAGTACTTC. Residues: CASSHSHGGGLEQYF.

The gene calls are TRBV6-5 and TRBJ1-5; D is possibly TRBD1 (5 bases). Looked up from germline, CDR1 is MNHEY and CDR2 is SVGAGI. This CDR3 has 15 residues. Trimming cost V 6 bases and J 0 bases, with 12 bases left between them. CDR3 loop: CASRTRTNSNQPQHF. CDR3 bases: TGTGCCAGCAGAACCCGGACAAATAGCAATCAGCCCCAGCATTTT.